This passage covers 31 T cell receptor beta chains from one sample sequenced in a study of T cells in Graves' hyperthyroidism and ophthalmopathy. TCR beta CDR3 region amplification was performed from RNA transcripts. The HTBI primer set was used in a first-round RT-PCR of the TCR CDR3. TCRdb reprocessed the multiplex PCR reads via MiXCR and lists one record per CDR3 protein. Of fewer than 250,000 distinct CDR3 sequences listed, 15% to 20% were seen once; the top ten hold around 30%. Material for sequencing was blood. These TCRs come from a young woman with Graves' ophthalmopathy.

The CDR3 reads CASSQLRTGRGYTF. CDR3 bases: TGTGCCAGCAGCCAGCTCCGGACAGGGAGAGGCTACACCTTC. This chain connects TRBV4-2 to TRBJ1-2; 8 bases are shared with TRBD1. V lost 3 bases and J lost 8; bases outside the gene matches: 8. This CDR3 is built from 14 residues. In germline, CDR1 is LGHNA, CDR2 YNFKEQ.

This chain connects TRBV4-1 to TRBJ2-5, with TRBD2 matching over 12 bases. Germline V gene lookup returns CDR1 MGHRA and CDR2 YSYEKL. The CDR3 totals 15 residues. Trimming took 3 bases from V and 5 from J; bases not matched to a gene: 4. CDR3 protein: CASSQLAGGPETQYF. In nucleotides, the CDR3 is TGCGCCAGCAGCCAGCTAGCGGGGGGGCCGGAGACCCAGTACTTC.

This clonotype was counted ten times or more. The CDR3 sequence: CASSYGHLGGPTEAFF. DNA for the CDR3: TGTGCCAGCAGTTACGGACACCTGGGGGGACCCACTGAAGCTTTCTTT. The chain employs TRBV6-2 or TRBV6-3 and TRBJ1-1; TRBD1 is a possible D gene (5 bases). Trimming removed 2 bases from V and 4 bases from J, with 17 bases in between. Germline assignment: CDR1 MNHEY and CDR2 SVGEGT. CDR3 length equals 16 residues.

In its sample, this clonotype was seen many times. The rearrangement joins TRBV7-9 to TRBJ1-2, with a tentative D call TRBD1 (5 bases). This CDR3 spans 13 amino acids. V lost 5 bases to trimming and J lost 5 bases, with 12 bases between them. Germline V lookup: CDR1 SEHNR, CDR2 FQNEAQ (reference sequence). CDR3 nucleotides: TGTGCCAGCAGCCCCCCGGGGGGATATGGCTACACCTTC. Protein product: CASSPPGGYGYTF.

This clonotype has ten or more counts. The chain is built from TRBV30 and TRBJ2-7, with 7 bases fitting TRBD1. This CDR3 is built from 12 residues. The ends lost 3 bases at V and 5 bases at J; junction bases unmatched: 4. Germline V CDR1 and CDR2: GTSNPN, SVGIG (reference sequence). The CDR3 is CAWSVTGDEQYF. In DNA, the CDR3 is TGTGCCTGGAGCGTTACAGGGGACGAGCAGTACTTC.

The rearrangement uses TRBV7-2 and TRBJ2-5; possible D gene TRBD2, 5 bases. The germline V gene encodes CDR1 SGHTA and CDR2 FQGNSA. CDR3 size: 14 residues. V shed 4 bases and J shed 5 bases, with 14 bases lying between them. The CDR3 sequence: CASSSDRGGETQYF. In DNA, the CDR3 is TGTGCCAGCAGCTCCGACCGAGGCGGGGAGACCCAGTACTTC.

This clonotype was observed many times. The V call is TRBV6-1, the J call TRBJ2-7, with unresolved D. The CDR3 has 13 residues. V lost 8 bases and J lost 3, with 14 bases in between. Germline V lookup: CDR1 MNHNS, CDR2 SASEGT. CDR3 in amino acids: CASDDGILYEQYF. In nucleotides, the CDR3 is TGTGCCAGCGACGACGGAATACTCTACGAGCAGTACTTC.

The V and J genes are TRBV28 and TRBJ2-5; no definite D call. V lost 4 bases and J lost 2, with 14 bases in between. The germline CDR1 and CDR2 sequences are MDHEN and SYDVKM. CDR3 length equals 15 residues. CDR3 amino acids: CASSSSVGQQETQYF. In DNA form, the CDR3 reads TGTGCCAGCAGTTCAAGTGTAGGGCAGCAAGAGACCCAGTACTTC.

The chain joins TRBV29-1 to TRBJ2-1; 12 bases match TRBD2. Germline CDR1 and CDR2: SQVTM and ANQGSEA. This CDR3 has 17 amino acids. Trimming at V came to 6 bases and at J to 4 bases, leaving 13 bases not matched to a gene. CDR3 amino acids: CSVSYPGTSGYYNEQFF. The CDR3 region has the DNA TGCAGCGTCTCCTACCCCGGGACTAGCGGGTATTACAATGAGCAGTTCTTC.

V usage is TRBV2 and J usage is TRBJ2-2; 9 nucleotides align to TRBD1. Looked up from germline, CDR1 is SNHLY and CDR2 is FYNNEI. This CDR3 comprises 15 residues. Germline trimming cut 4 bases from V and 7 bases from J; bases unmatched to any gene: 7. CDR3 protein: CASSGGQGTDGELFF. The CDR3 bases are TGTGCCAGCAGTGGAGGACAGGGGACTGACGGGGAGCTGTTTTTT.

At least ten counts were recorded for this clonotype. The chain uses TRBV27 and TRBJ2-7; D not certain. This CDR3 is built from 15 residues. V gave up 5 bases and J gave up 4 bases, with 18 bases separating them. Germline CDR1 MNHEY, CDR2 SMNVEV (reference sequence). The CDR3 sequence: CASSPSWSTLYEQYF. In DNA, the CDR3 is TGTGCCAGCAGTCCGTCTTGGTCGACCCTATACGAGCAGTACTTC.

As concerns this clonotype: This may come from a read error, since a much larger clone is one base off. The CDR3 region is CASSQVGLATQRYF. The CDR3 bases are TGCGCCAGCAGCCAAGTGGGACTAGCGACCCAGCGGTACTTC. This chain connects TRBV4-1 to TRBJ2-7; 10 bases line up with TRBD2. Per the germline V gene, CDR1 is MGHRA and CDR2 is YSYEKL. V lost 1 base and J lost 12; bases outside the gene matches: 9. The CDR3 sequence is 14 residues long.

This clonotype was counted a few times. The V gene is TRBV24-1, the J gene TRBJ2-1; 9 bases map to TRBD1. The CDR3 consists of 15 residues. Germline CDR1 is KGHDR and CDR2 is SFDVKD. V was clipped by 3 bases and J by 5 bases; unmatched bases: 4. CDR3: CATSDPGTGHNEQFF. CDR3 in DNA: TGTGCCACCAGTGATCCCGGGACAGGGCACAATGAGCAGTTCTTC.

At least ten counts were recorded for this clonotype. The CDR3 DNA is TGTGCCAGCAGCCCTACAGGGAATATTAATTCACCCCTCCACTTT. Translating it yields CASSPTGNINSPLHF. V usage is TRBV3-1 and J usage is TRBJ1-6; D may be TRBD1 (6 bases). V was clipped by 4 bases and J by 6 bases, with 13 bases between them. The CDR3 loop spans 15 amino acids. Germline CDR1 is LGHDT and CDR2 is YNNKEL (reference sequence).

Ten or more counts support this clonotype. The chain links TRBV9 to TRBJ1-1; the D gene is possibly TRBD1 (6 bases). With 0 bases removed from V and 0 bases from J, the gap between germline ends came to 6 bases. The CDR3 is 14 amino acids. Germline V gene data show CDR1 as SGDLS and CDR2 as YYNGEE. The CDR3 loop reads CASSVAGVNTEAFF. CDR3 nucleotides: TGTGCCAGCAGCGTAGCAGGGGTGAACACTGAAGCTTTCTTT.

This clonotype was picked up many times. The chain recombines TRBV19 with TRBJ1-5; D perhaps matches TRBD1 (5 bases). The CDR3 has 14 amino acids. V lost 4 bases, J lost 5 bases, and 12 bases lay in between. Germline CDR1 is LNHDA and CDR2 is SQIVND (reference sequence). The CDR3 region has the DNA TGTGCCAGTAGTACGGGAGGGGCATATCAGCCCCAGCATTTT. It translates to CASSTGGAYQPQHF.

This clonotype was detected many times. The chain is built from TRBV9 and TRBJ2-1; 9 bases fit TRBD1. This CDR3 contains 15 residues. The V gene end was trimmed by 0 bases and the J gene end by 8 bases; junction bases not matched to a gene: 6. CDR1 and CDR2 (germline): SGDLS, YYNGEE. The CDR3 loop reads CASSVAGTGIHEQFF. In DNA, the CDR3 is TGTGCCAGCAGCGTAGCGGGGACAGGGATTCATGAGCAGTTCTTC.

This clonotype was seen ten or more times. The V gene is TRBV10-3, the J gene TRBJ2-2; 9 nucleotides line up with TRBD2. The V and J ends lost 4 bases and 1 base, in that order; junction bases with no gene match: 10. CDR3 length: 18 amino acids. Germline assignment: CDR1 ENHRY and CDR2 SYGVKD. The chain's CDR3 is CAISGVGGRAVNTGELFF. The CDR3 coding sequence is TGTGCCATCAGTGGAGTGGGCGGGAGGGCCGTGAACACCGGGGAGCTGTTTTTT.

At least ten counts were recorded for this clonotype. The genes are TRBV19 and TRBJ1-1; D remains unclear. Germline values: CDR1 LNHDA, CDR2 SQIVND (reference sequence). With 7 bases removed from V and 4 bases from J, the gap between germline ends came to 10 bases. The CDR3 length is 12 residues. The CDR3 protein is CASKDRVTEAFF. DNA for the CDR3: TGTGCCAGTAAGGATCGTGTCACTGAAGCTTTCTTT.

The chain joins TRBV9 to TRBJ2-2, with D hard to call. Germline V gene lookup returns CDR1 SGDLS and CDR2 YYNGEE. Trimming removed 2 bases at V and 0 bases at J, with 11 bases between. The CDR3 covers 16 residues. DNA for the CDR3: TGTGCCAGCAGCGTCCGAGTAGCCACGAACACCGGGGAGCTGTTTTTT. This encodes CASSVRVATNTGELFF.

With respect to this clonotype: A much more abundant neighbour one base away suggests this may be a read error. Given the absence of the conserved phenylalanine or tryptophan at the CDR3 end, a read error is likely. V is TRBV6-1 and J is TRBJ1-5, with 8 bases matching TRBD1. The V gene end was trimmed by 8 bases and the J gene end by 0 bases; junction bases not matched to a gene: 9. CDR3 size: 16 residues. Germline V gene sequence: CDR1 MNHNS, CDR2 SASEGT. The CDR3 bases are TGTGCCAGCCGACAGGGGATAACGTATAGCAATCAGCCCCAGCATCTT. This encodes CASRQGITYSNQPQHL.

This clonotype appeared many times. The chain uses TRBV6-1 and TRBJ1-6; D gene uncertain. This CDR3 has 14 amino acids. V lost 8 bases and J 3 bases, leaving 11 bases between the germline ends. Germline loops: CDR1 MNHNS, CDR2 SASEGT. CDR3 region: CASQLDGYNSPLHF. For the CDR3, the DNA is TGTGCCAGCCAGCTTGACGGCTATAATTCACCCCTCCACTTT.

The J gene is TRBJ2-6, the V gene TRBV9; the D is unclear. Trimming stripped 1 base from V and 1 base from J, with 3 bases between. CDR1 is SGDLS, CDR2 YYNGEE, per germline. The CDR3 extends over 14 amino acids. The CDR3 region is CASSVRSGANVLTF. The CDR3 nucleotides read TGTGCCAGCAGCGTAAGATCTGGGGCCAACGTCCTGACTTTC.

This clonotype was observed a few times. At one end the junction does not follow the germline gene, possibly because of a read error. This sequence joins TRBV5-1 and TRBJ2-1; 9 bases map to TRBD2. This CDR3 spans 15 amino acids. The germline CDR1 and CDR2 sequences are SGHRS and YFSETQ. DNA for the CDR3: TGCGCCAGCAGCTTTAGCGGGAGCTCCTACAATGAGCAGTCCTTC. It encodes CASSFSGSSYNEQSF. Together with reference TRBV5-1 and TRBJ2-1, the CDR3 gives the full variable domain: KAGVTQTPRYLIKTRGQQVTLSCSPISGHRSVSWYQQTPGQGLQFLFEYFSETQRNKGNFPGRFSGRQFSNSRSEMNVSTLELGDSALYLCASSFSGSSYNEQSFGPGTRLTVL.

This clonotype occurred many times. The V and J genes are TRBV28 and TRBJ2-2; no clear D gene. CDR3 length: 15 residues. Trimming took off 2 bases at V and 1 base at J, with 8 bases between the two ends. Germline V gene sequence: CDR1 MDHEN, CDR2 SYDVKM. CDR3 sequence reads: CASSLPRLNTGELFF. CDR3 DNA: TGTGCCAGCAGTTTACCGCGGTTGAACACCGGGGAGCTGTTTTTT.

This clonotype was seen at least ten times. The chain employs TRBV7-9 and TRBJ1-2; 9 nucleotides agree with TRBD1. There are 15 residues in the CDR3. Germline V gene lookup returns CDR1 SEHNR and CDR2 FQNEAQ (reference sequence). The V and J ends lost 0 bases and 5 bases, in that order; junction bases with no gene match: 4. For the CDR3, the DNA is TGTGCCAGCAGCTTAGCGCGGGACAGGGTTTATGGCTACACCTTC. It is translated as CASSLARDRVYGYTF. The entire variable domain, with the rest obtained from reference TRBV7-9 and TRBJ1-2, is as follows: DTGVSQNPRHKITKRGQNVTFRCDPISEHNRLYWYRQTLGQGPEFLTYFQNEAQLEKSRLLSDRFSAERPKGSFSTLEIQRTEQGDSAMYLCASSLARDRVYGYTFGSGTRLTVV.

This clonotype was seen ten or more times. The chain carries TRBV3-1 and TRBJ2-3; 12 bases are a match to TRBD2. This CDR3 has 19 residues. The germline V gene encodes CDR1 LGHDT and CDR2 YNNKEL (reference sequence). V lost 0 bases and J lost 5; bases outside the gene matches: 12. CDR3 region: CASSQEGGETSGRIDTQYF. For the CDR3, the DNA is TGTGCCAGCAGCCAAGAGGGAGGTGAGACTAGCGGGAGAATAGATACGCAGTATTTT.

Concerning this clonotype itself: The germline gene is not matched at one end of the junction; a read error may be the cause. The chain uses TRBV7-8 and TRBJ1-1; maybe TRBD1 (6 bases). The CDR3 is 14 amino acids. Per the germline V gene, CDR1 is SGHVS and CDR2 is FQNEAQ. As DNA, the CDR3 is TGTGCCAGCAGTTTAGAAACAGGGATCACTGAAGCTTTCTTT. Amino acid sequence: CASSLETGITEAFF.

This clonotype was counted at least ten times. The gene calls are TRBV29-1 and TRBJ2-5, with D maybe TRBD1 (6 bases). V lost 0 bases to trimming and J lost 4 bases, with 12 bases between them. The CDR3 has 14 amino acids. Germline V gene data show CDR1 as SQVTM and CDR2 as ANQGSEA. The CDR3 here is CSVEETGGRETQYF. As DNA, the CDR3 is TGCAGCGTTGAAGAGACAGGAGGAAGAGAGACCCAGTACTTC.

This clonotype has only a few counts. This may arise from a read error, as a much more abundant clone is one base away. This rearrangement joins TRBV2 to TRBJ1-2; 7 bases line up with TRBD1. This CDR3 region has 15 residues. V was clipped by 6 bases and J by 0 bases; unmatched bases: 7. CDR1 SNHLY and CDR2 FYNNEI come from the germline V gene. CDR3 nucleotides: TGTGCCAGCAGGGCGGACAGGACTGCTAACTATGGCTACACCTTC. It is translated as CASRADRTANYGYTF.

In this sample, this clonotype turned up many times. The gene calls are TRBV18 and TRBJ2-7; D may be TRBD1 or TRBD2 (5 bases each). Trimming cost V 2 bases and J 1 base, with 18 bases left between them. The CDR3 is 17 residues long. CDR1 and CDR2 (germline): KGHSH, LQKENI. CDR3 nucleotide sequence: TGTGCCAGCTCACCATTTTCCGGGACGGGAATTTCCTACGAGCAGTACTTC. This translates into CASSPFSGTGISYEQYF.